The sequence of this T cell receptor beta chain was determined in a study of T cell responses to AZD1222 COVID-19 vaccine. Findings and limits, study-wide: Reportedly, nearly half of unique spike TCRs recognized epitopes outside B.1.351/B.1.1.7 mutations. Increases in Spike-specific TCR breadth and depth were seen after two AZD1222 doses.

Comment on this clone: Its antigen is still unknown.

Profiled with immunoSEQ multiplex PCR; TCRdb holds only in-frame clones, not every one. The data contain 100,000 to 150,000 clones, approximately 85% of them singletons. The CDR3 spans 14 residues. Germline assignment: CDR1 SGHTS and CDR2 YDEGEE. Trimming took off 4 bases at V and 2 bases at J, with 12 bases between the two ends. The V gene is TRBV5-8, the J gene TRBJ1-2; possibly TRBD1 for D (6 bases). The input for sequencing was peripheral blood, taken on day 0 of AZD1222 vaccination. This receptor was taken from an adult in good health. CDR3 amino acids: CASSERQANYGYTF. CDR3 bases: TGTGCCAGCAGCGAAAGACAGGCCAACTATGGCTACACCTTC.